Each of the 29 T cell receptor beta chains below was sequenced from the same sample in a study of blood T cell repertoires in COVID-19. Sequenced by immunoSEQ multiplex PCR; TCRdb stores in-frame clones only, minus some. Among around 240,000 clones listed, approximately 86% were seen once. The sample taken for sequencing was peripheral blood. All receptors come from a woman younger than 45 who had recovered from COVID-19.

This chain links TRBV30 with TRBJ1-4; 8 nucleotides align to TRBD1. From germline, CDR1 is GTSNPN and CDR2 SVGIG (reference sequence). The CDR3 is 12 amino acids. The CDR3 DNA sequence: TGTGCTTCGCGACAGGGGAATGAAAAACTGTTTTTT. This translates into CASRQGNEKLFF.

The chain couples TRBV24-1 to TRBJ2-3; 7 bases line up with TRBD1. V was clipped by 3 bases and J by 2 bases; unmatched bases: 7. In germline, CDR1 is KGHDR, CDR2 SFDVKD. The CDR3 runs 16 residues. CDR3: CATSDPGQDFTDTQYF. The CDR3 bases are TGTGCCACCAGTGATCCTGGACAGGACTTCACAGATACGCAGTATTTT.

The chain carries TRBV6-1 and TRBJ2-6; TRBD1 matches 7 bases. Germline V gene data show CDR1 as MNHNS and CDR2 as SASEGT. J was trimmed by 4 bases and V by 2 bases; bases with no gene match: 2. This CDR3 comprises 15 residues. In DNA form, the CDR3 reads TGTGCCAGCAGTGAAACAGGGGCCGGGGCCAACGTCCTGACTTTC. This gives the protein CASSETGAGANVLTF.

This rearrangement joins TRBV11-1 to TRBJ1-5; 7 bases agree with TRBD1. The germline V gene has CDR1 SGHAT and CDR2 FQDESV (reference sequence). This CDR3 contains 14 residues. J was trimmed by 3 bases and V by 5 bases; bases with no gene match: 4. The CDR3 nucleotides are TGTGCCAGCAGCATGACAGGGAACAATCAGCCCCAGCATTTT. As protein: CASSMTGNNQPQHF. The entire variable domain, with the rest obtained from reference TRBV11-1 and TRBJ1-5, is as follows: EAEVAQSPRYKITEKSQAVAFWCDPISGHATLYWYRQILGQGPELLVQFQDESVVDDSQLPKDRFSAERLKGVDSTLKIQPAELGDSAMYLCASSMTGNNQPQHFGDGTRLSIL.

This clone was recorded only once. V and J are TRBV2 and TRBJ2-7; 9 nucleotides align to TRBD1. Germline assignment: CDR1 SNHLY and CDR2 FYNNEI. J was trimmed by 7 bases and V by 6 bases; bases with no gene match: 7. This CDR3 comprises 13 residues. CDR3: CASSPDRGAEQYF. The CDR3 nucleotides are TGTGCCAGCAGCCCGGACAGGGGAGCAGAGCAGTACTTC.

The chain links TRBV20-1 to TRBJ1-1, with TRBD1 as a possible D gene (5 bases). Trimming took off 5 bases at V and 4 bases at J, with 8 bases between the two ends. The CDR3 contains 11 residues. Per germline, CDR1 DFQATT and CDR2 SNEGSKA (reference sequence). The CDR3 is CSADSGTEAFF. The CDR3 region has the DNA TGCAGTGCTGACAGTGGCACTGAAGCTTTCTTT.

This clone was detected only a few times. The rearrangement uses TRBV6-2 or TRBV6-3 and TRBJ2-2; 11 bases map to TRBD2. This CDR3 has 15 amino acids. V gave up 5 bases and J gave up 1 base; unmatched junction bases: 0. Germline lookup yields CDR1 MNHEY and CDR2 SVGEGT. CDR3 nucleotides: TGTGCCAGCAGTCTAGCGGGGGGGAACACCGGGGAGCTGTTTTTT. Amino acid sequence: CASSLAGGNTGELFF.

The CDR3 protein is CASSQEPGQGYEQYF. As DNA, the CDR3 is TGTGCCAGCAGCCAAGAACCCGGACAGGGCTACGAGCAGTACTTC. The V call is TRBV4-2, the J call TRBJ2-7; 8 bases agree with TRBD1. Trimming cost V 0 bases and J 3 bases; bases outside gene matches: 4. This CDR3 is 15 amino acids long. Per the germline V gene, CDR1 is LGHNA and CDR2 is YNFKEQ.

This chain uses TRBV7-3 with TRBJ1-2, with D unclear. The CDR3 spans 12 residues. Germline V gives CDR1 SGHTA, CDR2 FQGTGA. V was shortened by 5 bases and J by 0 bases, with 4 bases between the two germline ends. The chain's CDR3 is CASSAANYGYTF. CDR3 in DNA: TGTGCCAGCAGCGCAGCTAACTATGGCTACACCTTC.

V gene TRBV5-6 combines with J gene TRBJ1-1; the match to TRBD1 covers 9 bases. The CDR3 is made up of 16 amino acids. The V gene end was trimmed by 3 bases and the J gene end by 1 base; junction bases not matched to a gene: 7. Germline lookup yields CDR1 SGHDT and CDR2 YYEEEE. For the CDR3, the DNA is TGTGCCAGCAGCTACGTAACAGGGGGCGCGAACACTGAAGCTTTCTTT. Encoded protein: CASSYVTGGANTEAFF.

The rearrangement links TRBV12-5 to TRBJ1-6; D call uncertain. The CDR3 runs 14 residues. Trimming shortened V by 2 bases and J by 9 bases, and 11 bases separated the two germline ends. Germline V gene data show CDR1 as LGHNT and CDR2 as FRNRAP. CDR3 nucleotides: TGTGCTAGTGGTTTGACCGGGGAGCGTTCACCCCTCCACTTT. This translates into CASGLTGERSPLHF.

This clone was seen at least ten times. The chain uses TRBV19 and TRBJ1-3; D remains ambiguous. The CDR3 totals 14 residues. V dropped 3 bases and J dropped 4 bases, with 10 bases sitting between them. CDR1 is LNHDA and CDR2 is SQIVND in the germline V gene (reference sequence). The CDR3 protein is CASSMGGPGNTIYF. The CDR3 DNA reads TGTGCCAGTAGTATGGGAGGGCCCGGAAACACCATATATTTT.

The chain is built from TRBV6-5 and TRBJ2-1; TRBD2 matches at 7 bases. Germline CDR1 reads MNHEY; CDR2 reads SVGAGI. The CDR3 totals 13 residues. J gave up 9 bases and V 6 bases, and 8 bases lay outside the gene matches. The CDR3 region is CASRTTIAGEQFF. DNA for the CDR3: TGTGCCAGCAGAACCACTATAGCGGGTGAGCAGTTCTTC.

This clone was counted a few times. This chain links TRBV9 with TRBJ1-2, with D unresolved. The V and J ends lost 3 bases and 4 bases respectively, with 13 bases between them. This CDR3 comprises 14 residues. CDR1 SGDLS and CDR2 YYNGEE come from the germline V gene. CDR3 in DNA: TGTGCCAGCAGCGGAACCTCAGGATCCTATGGCTACACCTTC. Amino acid sequence: CASSGTSGSYGYTF.

This clone showed up just a few times. Written as DNA, the CDR3 is TGTGCTAGTGGTTTGCTCTCCGGGACAGGGTCTGGCGGCTACACCTTC. Protein product: CASGLLSGTGSGGYTF. V and J are TRBV12-5 and TRBJ1-2; 9 nucleotides agree with TRBD1. The CDR3 contains 16 residues. The germline gives CDR1 LGHNT, CDR2 FRNRAP. V gave up 2 bases and J gave up 8 bases; unmatched junction bases: 12.

The V gene is TRBV7-2, the J gene TRBJ2-3; weak D call: TRBD2 (5 bases). Germline V gene lookup returns CDR1 SGHTA and CDR2 FQGNSA. This CDR3 spans 13 amino acids. The germline V and J ends were trimmed by 4 bases and 3 bases, with 8 bases remaining between them. This chain's CDR3 is CASSSRRTDTQYF. CDR3 nucleotides: TGTGCCAGCAGCTCCCGGAGGACAGATACGCAGTATTTT. The variable domain in full, with the rest retrieved from reference TRBV7-2 and TRBJ2-3, is GAGVSQSPSNKVTEKGKDVELRCDPISGHTALYWYRQSLGQGLEFLIYFQGNSAPDKSGLPSDRFSAERTGGSVSTLTIQRTQQEDSAVYLCASSSRRTDTQYFGPGTRLTVL.

The count of this clone is one. This sequence joins TRBV4-1 and TRBJ1-2, with 10 bases lining up with TRBD1. There are 15 residues in the CDR3. V was pared by 3 bases and J by 7 bases, with 8 bases of the junction left unmatched. The germline gives CDR1 MGHRA, CDR2 YSYEKL. CDR3 in DNA: TGCGCCAGCAGCCATGGACAGGGGGAGCGGGGTGGCTACACCTTC. Translating gives CASSHGQGERGGYTF.

This clone appeared once. The chain combines TRBV6-5 with TRBJ2-5, with TRBD2 identical over 11 bases. Looked up from germline, CDR1 is MNHEY and CDR2 is SVGAGI. J gave up 2 bases and V 4 bases, and 3 bases lay outside the gene matches. The CDR3 runs 15 residues. This CDR3 reads CASSFGLAGQETQYF. The CDR3 coding sequence is TGTGCCAGCAGTTTCGGACTAGCGGGTCAAGAGACCCAGTACTTC.

This chain uses TRBV4-2 with TRBJ2-5; TRBD1 matches 7 bases. The CDR3 loop spans 15 amino acids. The trim removed 3 bases at V and 4 bases at J, leaving 8 bases unmatched. In germline, CDR1 is LGHNA, CDR2 YNFKEQ. The CDR3 region is CASSQATGSGETQYF. DNA for the CDR3: TGTGCCAGCAGCCAGGCGACAGGGTCGGGAGAGACCCAGTACTTC.

This chain connects TRBV6-6 to TRBJ1-2; tentatively, D is TRBD1 (5 bases). Germline lookup yields CDR1 MNHNY and CDR2 SVGAGI (reference sequence). Trimming cost V 6 bases and J 6 bases, with 14 bases left between them. This CDR3 comprises 13 residues. In DNA form, the CDR3 reads TGTGCCAGCAGAAAAAATCCACAGGATGGCTACACCTTC. As protein: CASRKNPQDGYTF.

DNA of the CDR3: TGTGCCAGCAGCTTATCGAGCGGGGGGGCGATCGGGGAGCTGTTTTTT. The encoded protein is CASSLSSGGAIGELFF. The genes are TRBV7-2 and TRBJ2-2, with TRBD2 matching over 10 bases. The J segment lost 7 bases and the V segment lost 2 bases, leaving 7 bases of the junction unmatched. CDR1 and CDR2 from the germline V gene are SGHTA and FQGNSA. The CDR3 has 16 residues.

The rearrangement links TRBV3-1 (or the pseudogene TRBV3-2) to TRBJ1-2; 10 bases fit TRBD1. J gave up 2 bases and V 4 bases, and 4 bases lay outside the gene matches. Germline values: CDR1 LGHDT, CDR2 YNNKEL (reference sequence). The CDR3 has 15 amino acids. Here the CDR3 reads CASSRDRGGNYGYTF. The CDR3 region has the DNA TGTGCCAGCAGCCGGGACAGGGGAGGGAACTATGGCTACACCTTC.

The chain has TRBV29-1 and TRBJ2-7, with TRBD2 matching 11 bases. CDR3 length equals 13 residues. V trimming: 7 bases; J trimming: 6 bases; junction bases outside the gene matches: 8. The germline CDR1 and CDR2 sequences are SQVTM and ANQGSEA. Here the CDR3 DNA reads TGCAGCGCCTTAGCGGGGGGGCTGGGCGAGCAGTACTTC. Translated, it gives CSALAGGLGEQYF.

This sequence joins TRBV18 and TRBJ1-3; 7 nucleotides align to TRBD1. CDR1 and CDR2 from the germline V gene are KGHSH and LQKENI. Germline trimming cut 3 bases from V and 0 bases from J; bases unmatched to any gene: 8. CDR3 length: 17 residues. The CDR3 protein is CASSPTTDRVSGNTIYF. The CDR3, as DNA: TGTGCCAGCTCACCCACTACTGACAGGGTCTCTGGAAACACCATATATTTT.

J is TRBJ1-4 and V is TRBV25-1, with D possibly being TRBD1 (6 bases). CDR3 length: 15 amino acids. Germline V gene sequence: CDR1 MGHDK, CDR2 SYGVNS. V lost 4 bases and J 0 bases, leaving 9 bases between the germline ends. For the CDR3, the DNA is TGTGCCAGCAGTGTACAGGGTACAACTAATGAAAAACTGTTTTTT. Its translation is CASSVQGTTNEKLFF.

This clone was observed a single time. The rearrangement links TRBV7-2 to TRBJ1-3; 7 bases are a match to TRBD1. CDR1 and CDR2 (germline): SGHTA, FQGNSA. The trim removed 5 bases at V and 4 bases at J, leaving 11 bases unmatched. CDR3 size: 16 residues. In nucleotides, the CDR3 is TGTGCCAGCAGCCCCAAGGGGACAGTCGGAGGAAACACCATATATTTT. Amino acids: CASSPKGTVGGNTIYF.

The chain combines TRBV3-1 (or the pseudogene TRBV3-2) with TRBJ1-6; D might be TRBD1 (5 bases). The CDR3 length is 14 residues. Germline CDR1 LGHDT, CDR2 YNNKEL (reference sequence). V gave up 2 bases and J gave up 6 bases, with 8 bases separating them. In DNA, the CDR3 is TGTGCCAGCAGCCAACGGACACTTAATTCACCCCTCCACTTT. Its protein product is CASSQRTLNSPLHF.

This clone showed up just once. The chain joins TRBV13 to TRBJ1-2; TRBD1 matches at 8 bases. The CDR3 is 13 residues long. Germline V CDR1 and CDR2: PRHDT, FYEKMQ (reference sequence). The J segment lost 8 bases and the V segment lost 3 bases, leaving 5 bases of the junction unmatched. CDR3 in amino acids: CASSFDGQGGYTF. The CDR3 region has the DNA TGTGCCAGCAGCTTTGACGGACAGGGAGGCTACACCTTC.

This chain connects TRBV7-2 to TRBJ2-3; TRBD2 matches 10 bases. The CDR3 is 15 amino acids. Germline CDR1 reads SGHTA; CDR2 reads FQGNSA. Unmatched junction bases numbered 6, after V lost 5 bases and J lost 4 bases. Written as DNA, the CDR3 is TGTGCCAGCAGCCCGCAGCGGGGGGGCTCAGATACGCAGTATTTT. Amino acids: CASSPQRGGSDTQYF.